The 32 T cell receptor beta chains reported below all come from one sample, sequenced in a study of shared clonotypes between healthy human individuals. The naive CD8 population came from CD45RO-negative cells selected for CCR7, without terminally differentiated effector memory CD45RA+ cells. Here immunoSEQ multiplex PCR was the method, and the copy in TCRdb shows in-frame clones only, minus some. The profile covers some 2,100,000 clones, with approximately 94% appearing a single time and about 1.8% taken by the ten largest. Input material: naive CD8+ T cells from PBMCs. The receptors shown here come from a man younger than 35 in good health. Some clones in this sample may be carry-over from other donors' samples.

The chain employs TRBV10-2 and TRBJ2-2; 8 bases line up with TRBD1. The CDR3 loop spans 16 amino acids. CDR1 WSHSY and CDR2 SAAADI come from the germline V gene. V lost 3 bases and J lost 0; bases outside the gene matches: 3. The chain's CDR3 is CASSELGQANTGELFF. CDR3 DNA sequence: TGCGCCAGCAGTGAACTGGGACAGGCGAACACCGGGGAGCTGTTTTTT.

The V call is TRBV28, the J call TRBJ1-2; perhaps TRBD1 as D (6 bases). The CDR3 is made up of 13 amino acids. V shed 2 bases and J shed 3 bases, with 7 bases lying between them. Germline CDR1 MDHEN, CDR2 SYDVKM. CDR3 DNA sequence: TGTGCCAGCAGTTTACGGACAGACTATGGCTACACCTTC. Translated, it gives CASSLRTDYGYTF.

This rearrangement joins TRBV28 to TRBJ2-7; unclear D gene. The CDR3 loop spans 14 amino acids. Germline V gene lookup returns CDR1 MDHEN and CDR2 SYDVKM. Trimming shortened V by 6 bases and J by 2 bases, and 14 bases separated the two germline ends. CDR3 DNA: TGTGCCAGCAGCTCCCCGTGGACCCCCTACGAGCAGTACTTC. Protein product: CASSSPWTPYEQYF.

The sample holds a few counts of this clone. This chain links TRBV4-2 with TRBJ1-1; TRBD1 agrees at 9 bases. CDR1 LGHNA and CDR2 YNFKEQ come from the germline V gene. The CDR3 covers 14 residues. The ends lost 3 bases at V and 7 bases at J; junction bases unmatched: 6. CDR3 protein: CASSQDRGLDEAFF. The CDR3 DNA sequence: TGTGCCAGCAGCCAGGACAGGGGATTGGATGAAGCTTTCTTT.

The rearrangement uses TRBV9 and TRBJ1-4; TRBD1 agrees at 7 bases. The CDR3 consists of 12 residues. V lost 4 bases, J lost 11 bases, and 5 bases stayed unmatched. CDR1 SGDLS and CDR2 YYNGEE come from the germline V gene. Here the CDR3 reads CASSPGQRKLFF. The CDR3 DNA is TGTGCCAGCAGCCCGGGACAGAGGAAACTGTTTTTT. Full variable domain (missing parts from reference TRBV9 and TRBJ1-4): DSGVTQTPKHLITATGQRVTLRCSPRSGDLSVYWYQQSLDQGLQFLIQYYNGEERAKGNILERFSAQQFPDLHSELNLSSLELGDSALYFCASSPGQRKLFFGSGTQLSVL.

The rearrangement joins TRBV7-8 to TRBJ2-3; 8 bases fit TRBD1. Trimming at V came to 4 bases and at J to 6 bases, leaving 9 bases not matched to a gene. The germline CDR1 and CDR2 sequences are SGHVS and FQNEAQ. There are 15 residues in the CDR3. CDR3 protein: CASSSRTGTLDTQYF. For the CDR3, the DNA is TGTGCCAGCAGCTCCCGGACAGGGACCTTGGATACGCAGTATTTT.

V and J are TRBV7-2 and TRBJ2-3; 9 bases match TRBD2. This CDR3 contains 17 residues. Trimming took 1 base from V and 0 from J; bases not matched to a gene: 5. Germline assignment: CDR1 SGHTA and CDR2 FQGNSA. The CDR3: CASSLVASGISTDTQYF. CDR3 bases: TGTGCCAGCAGCTTAGTGGCTAGCGGGATAAGCACAGATACGCAGTATTTT.

The rearrangement joins TRBV4-1 to TRBJ2-5; either TRBD1 or TRBD2 may supply D (5 bases each). This CDR3 has 17 residues. V lost 4 bases and J lost 1, with 19 bases in between. The germline CDR1 and CDR2 sequences are MGHRA and YSYEKL. CDR3 DNA sequence: TGCGCCAGCAGCCCTTATTGGGGGACCCGGGTCCAAGAGACCCAGTACTTC. Its protein product is CASSPYWGTRVQETQYF.

The chain has TRBV9 and TRBJ2-1; 15 nucleotides match TRBD2. The CDR3 is 17 amino acids. Germline lookup yields CDR1 SGDLS and CDR2 YYNGEE. V lost 7 bases to trimming and J lost 7 bases; unmatched junction nucleotides: 12. The DNA of the CDR3 is TGTGCCAGCTCTATAGCCGGGACTAGCGGGAGGCATAATGAGCAGTTCTTC. This codes for CASSIAGTSGRHNEQFF.

This clone was counted a single time. The DNA of the CDR3 is TGCGCCAGCAGCCAAGGTTGGGTTGACACTGAAGCTTTCTTT. This encodes CASSQGWVDTEAFF. This rearrangement joins TRBV4-1 to TRBJ1-1; D gene ambiguous. The germline V and J ends were trimmed by 1 base and 3 bases, with 9 bases remaining between them. Germline V gene lookup returns CDR1 MGHRA and CDR2 YSYEKL. The length of the CDR3 is 14 residues.

This chain uses TRBV18 with TRBJ2-7; 9 bases align to TRBD1. With V trimmed by 4 bases and J by 3 bases, 7 bases remained unmatched. Germline V gene data show CDR1 as KGHSH and CDR2 as LQKENI. This CDR3 contains 15 residues. The CDR3 sequence: CASSLDPGQGYEQYF. The CDR3 DNA is TGTGCCAGCTCACTTGACCCGGGACAGGGCTACGAGCAGTACTTC.

The CDR3 sequence is CASSLWGQGAYEQYF. CDR3 DNA: TGCGCCAGCAGCTTGTGGGGACAGGGGGCCTACGAGCAGTACTTC. The V call is TRBV5-1, the J call TRBJ2-7; 11 nucleotides line up with TRBD1. The CDR3 has 15 amino acids. With V trimmed by 1 base and J by 2 bases, 2 bases remained unmatched. The germline V gene has CDR1 SGHRS and CDR2 YFSETQ. Drawing the rest from reference TRBV5-1 and TRBJ2-7, the complete variable domain is KAGVTQTPRYLIKTRGQQVTLSCSPISGHRSVSWYQQTPGQGLQFLFEYFSETQRNKGNFPGRFSGRQFSNSRSEMNVSTLELGDSALYLCASSLWGQGAYEQYFGPGTRLTVT.

The rearrangement joins TRBV5-6 to TRBJ1-2; D is perhaps TRBD1 (6 bases). The CDR3 spans 13 residues. With 5 bases removed from V and 12 bases from J, the gap between germline ends came to 20 bases. Per the germline V gene, CDR1 is SGHDT and CDR2 is YYEEEE. CDR3: CASRYAEGVGNTF. The CDR3 DNA sequence: TGTGCCAGCAGATACGCAGAGGGGGTAGGAAACACCTTC.

The chain couples TRBV5-4 to TRBJ2-7; D not certain. Trimming left V 4 bases short and J 7 bases short, with 12 bases between. CDR1 and CDR2 from the germline V gene are SGHNT and YYREEE (reference sequence). The CDR3 has 12 residues. The CDR3 region is CASSPFPGEQYF. The CDR3 bases are TGTGCCAGCAGCCCATTCCCTGGAGAGCAGTACTTC.

The chain uses TRBV7-6 and TRBJ1-1, with D possibly matching TRBD1 (5 bases). Trimming took 5 bases from V and 5 from J, leaving 18 bases between them. Germline CDR1 is SGHVS and CDR2 is FNYEAQ. The CDR3 runs 15 residues. The chain's CDR3 is CASSAHYGGGTEAFF. DNA for the CDR3: TGTGCCAGCAGCGCTCATTACGGGGGGGGAACTGAAGCTTTCTTT.

V gene TRBV15 combines with J gene TRBJ1-2; D not resolved. V lost 0 bases and J 2 bases, leaving 7 bases between the germline ends. In germline, CDR1 is LNHNV, CDR2 YYDKDF (reference sequence). The CDR3 spans 14 residues. In DNA form, the CDR3 reads TGTGCCACCAGCAGAGAGTCCTCCAACTATGGCTACACCTTC. This gives the protein CATSRESSNYGYTF. The full variable domain, with the rest looked up from reference TRBV15 and TRBJ1-2, is DAMVIQNPRYQVTQFGKPVTLSCSQTLNHNVMYWYQQKSSQAPKLLFHYYDKDFNNEADTPDNFQSRRPNTSFCFLDIRSPGLGDTAMYLCATSRESSNYGYTFGSGTRLTVV.

This clone was counted a single time. Compared with germline, one end of the junction differs, possibly owing to a read error. The genes are TRBV4-2 and TRBJ2-1; D is perhaps TRBD1 or TRBD2 (6 bases each). In germline, CDR1 is LGHNA, CDR2 YNFKEQ. The length of the CDR3 is 17 residues. The CDR3 region has the DNA TGTGCCAGCAGTCAAGGTCTGGAGGGGGTCTCCTACAATGAGCAGTTCTTC. Its protein product is CASSQGLEGVSYNEQFF.

The chain joins TRBV9 to TRBJ1-4; 8 bases fit TRBD1. CDR1 is SGDLS, CDR2 YYNGEE, per germline. The J segment lost 0 bases and the V segment lost 4 bases, leaving 2 bases of the junction unmatched. This CDR3 region has 15 residues. The CDR3 DNA is TGTGCCAGCAGCACGACAGGGGCAACTAATGAAAAACTGTTTTTT. Protein product: CASSTTGATNEKLFF.

This chain joins TRBV14 and TRBJ2-7; 9 nucleotides line up with TRBD1. The V segment lost 0 bases and the J segment 4 bases; nucleotides outside the gene matches: 4. Germline V gene sequence: CDR1 SGHDN, CDR2 FVKESK. This CDR3 spans 15 amino acids. In DNA, the CDR3 is TGTGCCAGCAGCCAAGAGTGGGGACAGGGATACGAGCAGTACTTC. Protein: CASSQEWGQGYEQYF.

The rearrangement links TRBV28 to TRBJ1-5; D is ambiguous. The CDR3 totals 14 residues. Germline V gives CDR1 MDHEN, CDR2 SYDVKM. V lost 8 bases and J lost 3, with 14 bases in between. The CDR3 DNA follows: TGTGCCAGCCTAAGTCATTCGAACAATCAGCCCCAGCATTTT. Its translation: CASLSHSNNQPQHF.

V gene TRBV4-3 combines with J gene TRBJ1-2; TRBD1 aligns across 10 bases. Germline V gene data show CDR1 as LGHNA and CDR2 as YSLEER. V shed 1 base, J shed 6 bases, and the junction held 5 bases outside the gene matches. This CDR3 spans 15 amino acids. CDR3 residues: CASSQGQGAVNGYTF. The CDR3 bases are TGCGCCAGCAGCCAAGGACAGGGGGCGGTGAATGGCTACACCTTC.

This chain links TRBV7-9 with TRBJ2-7; a possible D gene is TRBD2 (6 bases). V gave up 2 bases and J gave up 2 bases, with 10 bases separating them. The CDR3 runs to 14 residues. Germline V CDR1 and CDR2: SEHNR, FQNEAQ (reference sequence). CDR3 in DNA: TGTGCCAGCAGCTTATGGGAGGACCCCTACGAGCAGTACTTC. Translation: CASSLWEDPYEQYF.

The rearrangement uses TRBV7-9 and TRBJ2-7; the match to TRBD2 covers 8 bases. The CDR3 has 18 amino acids. Per germline, CDR1 SEHNR and CDR2 FQNEAQ (reference sequence). V dropped 4 bases and J dropped 2; count of bases not matched to a gene: 16. The CDR3 sequence is CASSSSETLLADPYEQYF. CDR3 bases: TGTGCCAGCAGCTCCTCCGAAACCTTACTAGCGGACCCCTACGAGCAGTACTTC. Filled out from reference TRBV7-9 and TRBJ2-7, the complete variable domain reads DTGVSQNPRHKITKRGQNVTFRCDPISEHNRLYWYRQTLGQGPEFLTYFQNEAQLEKSRLLSDRFSAERPKGSFSTLEIQRTEQGDSAMYLCASSSSETLLADPYEQYFGPGTRLTVT.

The chain combines TRBV7-8 with TRBJ2-3; 7 bases map to TRBD2. Germline lookup yields CDR1 SGHVS and CDR2 FQNEAQ. The CDR3 spans 17 residues. J lost 2 bases, V lost 4 bases, and 12 bases had no gene match. The CDR3: CASSSQLGRASTDTQYF. CDR3 coding DNA: TGTGCCAGCAGCTCCCAGCTAGGGAGGGCCTCCACAGATACGCAGTATTTT.

The CDR3 protein is CAISETGAAGYTF. The CDR3 DNA follows: TGTGCCATCAGTGAGACCGGGGCTGCTGGCTACACCTTC. V and J are TRBV10-3 and TRBJ1-2; perhaps TRBD1 as D (5 bases). Trimming cost V 2 bases and J 7 bases, with 11 bases left between them. Looked up from germline, CDR1 is ENHRY and CDR2 is SYGVKD. This CDR3 is 13 amino acids long.

The chain carries TRBV7-2 and TRBJ1-1; TRBD1 aligns across 7 bases. The junction had 9 bases not matched to a gene; V was cut back by 5 bases and J by 6 bases. CDR3 length: 14 amino acids. Germline V gives CDR1 SGHTA, CDR2 FQGNSA. This chain's CDR3 is CASSDRDGPPEAFF. DNA of the CDR3: TGTGCCAGCAGCGACAGGGACGGACCCCCTGAAGCTTTCTTT.

This chain links TRBV4-3 with TRBJ2-7; 8 bases align to TRBD1. V lost 4 bases and J lost 2; bases outside the gene matches: 13. The CDR3 covers 17 residues. Germline V gives CDR1 LGHNA, CDR2 YSLEER. The CDR3: CASSPTNPGQDAYEQYF. As DNA, the CDR3 is TGCGCCAGCAGCCCGACTAACCCGGGACAGGATGCCTACGAGCAGTACTTC.

The V call is TRBV7-9, the J call TRBJ2-7, with TRBD1 identical over 7 bases. The V gene end was trimmed by 10 bases and the J gene end by 2 bases; junction bases not matched to a gene: 5. The CDR3 contains 12 residues. Germline assignment: CDR1 SEHNR and CDR2 FQNEAQ (reference sequence). As DNA, the CDR3 is TGTGCCACCGGACAGGATCCCTACGAGCAGTACTTC. It is translated as CATGQDPYEQYF.

The rearrangement uses TRBV27 and TRBJ2-7; D ambiguous. Germline V CDR1 and CDR2: MNHEY, SMNVEV (reference sequence). V was pared by 5 bases and J by 6 bases, with 14 bases between. The CDR3 covers 13 residues. The CDR3 DNA follows: TGTGCCAGCAGTCAACGAATGGGCCTCGAGCAGTACTTC. Translating it yields CASSQRMGLEQYF.

This clone has only one observation. The V and J genes are TRBV28 and TRBJ2-5, with 11 bases that match TRBD2. V shed 3 bases and J 1 base; nucleotides not matched to a gene: 10. From germline, CDR1 is MDHEN and CDR2 SYDVKM. The CDR3 covers 18 residues. CDR3 region: CASSLWGGLAGTQETQYF. The DNA of the CDR3 is TGTGCCAGCAGTTTGTGGGGAGGACTAGCGGGCACCCAAGAGACCCAGTACTTC.

V usage is TRBV7-2 and J usage is TRBJ2-7, with 10 nucleotides matching TRBD2. Germline V gene lookup returns CDR1 SGHTA and CDR2 FQGNSA. The CDR3 sequence is 15 residues long. The V segment lost 4 bases and the J segment 5 bases; nucleotides outside the gene matches: 8. CDR3 nucleotides: TGTGCCAGCAGCTCCCGGAGCGGGAGGGCCCACGAGCAGTACTTC. This encodes CASSSRSGRAHEQYF.

The V and J genes are TRBV10-2 and TRBJ1-3; a weak D match, TRBD1 (5 bases). The germline CDR1 and CDR2 sequences are WSHSY and SAAADI. The CDR3 sequence is 15 residues long. Trimming took off 7 bases at V and 3 bases at J, with 16 bases between the two ends. CDR3 sequence: CASTSPWGYGNTIYF. Written as DNA, the CDR3 is TGCGCCAGCACCTCCCCGTGGGGGTATGGAAACACCATATATTTT.